The clone carrying this T cell receptor beta chain came up many times. Antigen specificity is unknown. TCRdb recomputed calls from the reads with MiXCR, one row per CDR3 protein. The sample shows approximately 70,000 distinct CDR3 sequences, more than 3% of them seen only once. The sample originates from a study of T cell repertoires in cytomegalovirus infection. Overall study: CMV infection plus the matching HLA type was flagged by public TCR beta signatures. Study findings and constraints: People with CMV and the relevant HLA were identified by cumulative public TCR beta family frequency. The study found HLA-C-restricted CMV-specific TCR beta clonotypes dominating the ex vivo response.

Source material: PBMCs. The clonotype comes from a human donor in good health (CMV status not recorded). Some clones in this sample may be carry-over from other donors' samples.

CDR3 protein: CASSFLKGGARMDTQYF. The DNA of the CDR3 is TGTGCCAGCAGCTTCCTGAAAGGGGGCGCGAGGATGGATACGCAGTATTTT. The chain couples TRBV7-8 to TRBJ2-3, with 7 bases that match TRBD1. Germline CDR1 reads SGHVS; CDR2 reads FQNEAQ. This CDR3 spans 17 amino acids. V was clipped by 3 bases and J by 6 bases; unmatched bases: 15.